The clone carrying this T cell receptor (beta chain) showed up just a few times. The PCR made use of 60 Vbeta and 13 Jbeta primers. Profiled with immunoSEQ multiplex PCR; TCRdb holds only in-frame clones, not every one. This table holds 200,000 to 250,000 clones, around 80% found once. This specimen belongs to a study of cytomegalovirus exposure and HLA in healthy donors. With 3 bases clipped from V and 10 bases from J, the junction kept 8 bases outside the gene matches. This CDR3 spans 15 amino acids. Germline CDR1 SGHTA, CDR2 FQGTGA. The clonotype originates from a man aged 45-65 years in good health and CMV-seronegative. Material: PBMCs. The V gene is TRBV7-3, the J gene TRBJ2-1, with 11 bases lining up with TRBD2. This chain's CDR3 is CASSLVLAGVHEQFF. The CDR3 DNA reads as TGTGCCAGCAGCTTGGTACTAGCGGGAGTCCACGAGCAGTTCTTC.